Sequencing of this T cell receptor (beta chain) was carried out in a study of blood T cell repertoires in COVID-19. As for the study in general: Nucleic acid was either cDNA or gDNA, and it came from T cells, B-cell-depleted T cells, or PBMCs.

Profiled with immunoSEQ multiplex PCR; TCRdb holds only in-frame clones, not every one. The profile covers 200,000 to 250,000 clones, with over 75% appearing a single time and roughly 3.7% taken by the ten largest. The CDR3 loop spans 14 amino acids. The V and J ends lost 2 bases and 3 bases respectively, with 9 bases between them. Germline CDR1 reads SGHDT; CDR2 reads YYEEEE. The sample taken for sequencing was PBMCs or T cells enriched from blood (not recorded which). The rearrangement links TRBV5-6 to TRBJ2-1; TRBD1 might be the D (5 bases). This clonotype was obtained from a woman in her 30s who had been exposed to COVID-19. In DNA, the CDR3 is TGTGCCAGCAGCTTCCTTGACAGCTACAATGAGCAGTTCTTC. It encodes CASSFLDSYNEQFF. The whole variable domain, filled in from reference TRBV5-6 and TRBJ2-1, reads DAGVTQSPTHLIKTRGQQVTLRCSPKSGHDTVSWYQQALGQGPQFIFQYYEEEERQRGNFPDRFSGHQFPNYSSELNVNALLLGDSALYLCASSFLDSYNEQFFGPGTRLTVL.